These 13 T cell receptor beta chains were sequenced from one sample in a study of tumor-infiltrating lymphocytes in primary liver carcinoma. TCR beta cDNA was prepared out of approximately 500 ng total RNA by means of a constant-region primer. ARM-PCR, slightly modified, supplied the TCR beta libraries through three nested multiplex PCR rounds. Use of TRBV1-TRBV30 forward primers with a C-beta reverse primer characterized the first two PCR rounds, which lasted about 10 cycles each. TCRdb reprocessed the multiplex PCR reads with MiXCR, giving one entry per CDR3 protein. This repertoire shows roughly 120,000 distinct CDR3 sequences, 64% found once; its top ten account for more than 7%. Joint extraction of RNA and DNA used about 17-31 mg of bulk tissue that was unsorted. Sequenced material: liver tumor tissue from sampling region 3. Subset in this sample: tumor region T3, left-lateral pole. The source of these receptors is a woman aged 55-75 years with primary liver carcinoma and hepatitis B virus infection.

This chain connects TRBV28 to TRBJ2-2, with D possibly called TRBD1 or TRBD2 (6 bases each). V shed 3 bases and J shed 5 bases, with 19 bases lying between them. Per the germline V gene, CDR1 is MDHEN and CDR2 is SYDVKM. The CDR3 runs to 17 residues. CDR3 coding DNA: TGTGCCAGCAGTTTTCTCGGGGGCAATAGAGAAACCGGGGAGCTGTTTTTT. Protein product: CASSFLGGNRETGELFF.

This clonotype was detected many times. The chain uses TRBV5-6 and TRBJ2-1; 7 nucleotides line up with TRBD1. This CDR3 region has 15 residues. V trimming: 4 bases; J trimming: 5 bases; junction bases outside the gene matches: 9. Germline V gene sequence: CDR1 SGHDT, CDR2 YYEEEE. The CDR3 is CASSPFWDRDNEQFF. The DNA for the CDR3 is TGTGCCAGCAGCCCCTTCTGGGACAGAGACAATGAGCAGTTCTTC.

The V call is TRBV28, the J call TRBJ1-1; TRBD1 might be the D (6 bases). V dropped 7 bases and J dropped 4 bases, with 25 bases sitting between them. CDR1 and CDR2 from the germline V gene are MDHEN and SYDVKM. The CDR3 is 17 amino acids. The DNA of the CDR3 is TGTGCCAGCACCATAGGGGGGTTTCAGGGGCAGCGCACTGAAGCTTTCTTT. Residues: CASTIGGFQGQRTEAFF. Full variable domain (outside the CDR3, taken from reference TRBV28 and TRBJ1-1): DVKVTQSSRYLVKRTGEKVFLECVQDMDHENMFWYRQDPGLGLRLIYFSYDVKMKEKGDIPEGYSVSREKKERFSLILESASTNQTSMYLCASTIGGFQGQRTEAFFGQGTRLTVV.

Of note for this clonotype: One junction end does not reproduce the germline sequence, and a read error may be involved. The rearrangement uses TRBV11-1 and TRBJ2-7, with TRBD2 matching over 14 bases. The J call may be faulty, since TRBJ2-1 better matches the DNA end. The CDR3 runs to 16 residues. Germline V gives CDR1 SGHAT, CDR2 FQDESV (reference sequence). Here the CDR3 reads CAGSSRTSGRRNEQFF. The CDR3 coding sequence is TGTGCCGGCAGCTCCCGGACTAGCGGGAGGAGGAACGAGCAGTTCTTC.

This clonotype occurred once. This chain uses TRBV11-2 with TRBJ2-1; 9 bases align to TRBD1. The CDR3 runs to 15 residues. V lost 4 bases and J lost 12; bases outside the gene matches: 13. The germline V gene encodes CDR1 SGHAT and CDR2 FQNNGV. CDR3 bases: TGTGCCAGCAGCTCCCGGGACAGGGTCCTCGATGGGCAGTTCTTC. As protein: CASSSRDRVLDGQFF.

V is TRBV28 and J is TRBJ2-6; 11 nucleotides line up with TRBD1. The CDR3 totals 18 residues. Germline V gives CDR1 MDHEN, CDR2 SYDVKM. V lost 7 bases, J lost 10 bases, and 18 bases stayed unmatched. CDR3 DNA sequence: TGTGCCAGCACTTCACCCAGGACAGGGGGCGATGGGACTAACGTCCTGACTTTC. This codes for CASTSPRTGGDGTNVLTF.

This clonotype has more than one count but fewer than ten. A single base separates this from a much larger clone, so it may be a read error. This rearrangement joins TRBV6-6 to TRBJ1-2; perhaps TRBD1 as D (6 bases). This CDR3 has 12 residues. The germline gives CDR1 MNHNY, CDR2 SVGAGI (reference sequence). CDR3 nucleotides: TGTACCAGCAGTTACAGGGATTATGGCTACACCTTC. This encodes CTSSYRDYGYTF.

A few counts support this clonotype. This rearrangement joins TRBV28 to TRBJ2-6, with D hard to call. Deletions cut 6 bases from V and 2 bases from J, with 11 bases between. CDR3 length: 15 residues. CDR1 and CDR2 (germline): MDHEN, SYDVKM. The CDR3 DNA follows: TGTGCCAGCAGGGTCGTTGGGACTGGGGCCAACGTCCTGACTTTC. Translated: CASRVVGTGANVLTF.

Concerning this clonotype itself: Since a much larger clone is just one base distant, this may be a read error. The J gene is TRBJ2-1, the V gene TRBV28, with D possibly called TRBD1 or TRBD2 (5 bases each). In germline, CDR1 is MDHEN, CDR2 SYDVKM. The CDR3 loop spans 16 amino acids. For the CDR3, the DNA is TGTGCCAGCAGTTTCCCCGGCGTCGGGACCTACAATGAGCGGTTCTTC. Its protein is CASSFPGVGTYNERFF.

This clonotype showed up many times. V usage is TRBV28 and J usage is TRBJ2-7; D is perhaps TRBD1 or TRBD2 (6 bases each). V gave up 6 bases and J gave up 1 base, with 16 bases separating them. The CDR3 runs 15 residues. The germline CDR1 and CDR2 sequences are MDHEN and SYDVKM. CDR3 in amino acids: CASSFLGGRSYEQYF. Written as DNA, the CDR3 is TGTGCCAGCAGCTTTTTGGGGGGCCGGTCCTACGAGCAGTACTTC.

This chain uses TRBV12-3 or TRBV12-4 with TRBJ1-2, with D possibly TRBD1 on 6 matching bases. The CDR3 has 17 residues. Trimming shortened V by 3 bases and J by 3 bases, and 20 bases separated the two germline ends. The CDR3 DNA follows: TGTGCCAGCAGTTTTAGTCGGGCGGGGGCGCTGGACTATGGCTACACCTTC. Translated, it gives CASSFSRAGALDYGYTF.

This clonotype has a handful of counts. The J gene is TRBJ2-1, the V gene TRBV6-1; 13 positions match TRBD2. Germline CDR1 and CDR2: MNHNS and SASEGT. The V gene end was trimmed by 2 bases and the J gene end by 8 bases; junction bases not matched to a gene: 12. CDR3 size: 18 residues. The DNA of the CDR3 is TGTGCCAGCAGTGAATCTTGGACTAGCGGGAGAATTAGTGATGAGCAGTTCTTC. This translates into CASSESWTSGRISDEQFF.

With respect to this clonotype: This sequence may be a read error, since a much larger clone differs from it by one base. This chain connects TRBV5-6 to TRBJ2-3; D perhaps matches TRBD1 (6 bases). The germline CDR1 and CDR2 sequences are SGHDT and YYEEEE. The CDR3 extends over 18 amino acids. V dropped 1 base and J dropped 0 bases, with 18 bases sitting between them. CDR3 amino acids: CASSLWTVIPTSTDTQYF. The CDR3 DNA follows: TGTGCCAGCAGCTTGTGGACAGTCATCCCCACTAGCACAGATACGCAGTATTTT.